This entry lists 23 T cell receptor beta chains sequenced from one sample in a study of T cells in Graves' hyperthyroidism and ophthalmopathy. RNA transcripts served as the template for amplifying TCR beta CDR3 regions. Using the HTBI primer set, a first-round RT-PCR was run on the TCR CDR3. MiXCR, applied by TCRdb to the multiplex PCR reads, yields one record per CDR3 protein. The repertoire includes 500,000 to 550,000 distinct CDR3 sequences, approximately 20% of them detected once, and approximately 48% sits in the top ten. Specimen: blood. These receptors were taken from a man in his forties with Graves' ophthalmopathy.

V gene TRBV20-1 combines with J gene TRBJ2-5, with 12 nucleotides matching TRBD2. Germline V gives CDR1 DFQATT, CDR2 SNEGSKA (reference sequence). This CDR3 contains 16 residues. The junction had 9 bases not matched to a gene; V was cut back by 3 bases and J by 4 bases. The CDR3 loop is CSASDPGLAGIETQYF. The CDR3 DNA is TGCAGTGCTAGTGACCCCGGACTAGCGGGAATAGAGACCCAGTACTTC.

This clonotype has more than one count but fewer than ten. A junction boundary mismatches the germline segment, possibly from a read error. V is TRBV6-5 and J is TRBJ2-4; D remains unclear. The CDR3 runs to 13 residues. Germline CDR1 is MNHEY and CDR2 is SVGAGI. The CDR3 protein is CVSSYSNRNIQYF. The CDR3 region has the DNA TGTGTCAGCAGTTACTCGAATAGAAACATTCAGTACTTC.

This clonotype showed up just a few times. The rearrangement joins TRBV4-3 to TRBJ2-2; 9 positions match TRBD2. The CDR3 has 16 amino acids. From germline, CDR1 is LGHNA and CDR2 YSLEER. V shed 0 bases and J 6 bases; nucleotides not matched to a gene: 5. The CDR3: CASSQEPRGRAGELFF. CDR3 bases: TGCGCCAGCAGCCAAGAACCTCGCGGGAGGGCCGGGGAGCTGTTTTTT.

The rearrangement uses TRBV27 and TRBJ1-5, with D unresolved. Germline assignment: CDR1 MNHEY and CDR2 SMNVEV (reference sequence). The CDR3 runs to 15 residues. Trimming took 5 bases from V and 4 from J, leaving 15 bases between them. Here the CDR3 DNA reads TGTGCCAGCAGTCCCCTAGGAGGCATTAATCAGCCCCAGCATTTT. It specifies CASSPLGGINQPQHF.

This clonotype was recorded many times. The V gene is TRBV18, the J gene TRBJ1-1; D uncertain. Trimming left V 0 bases short and J 2 bases short, with 7 bases between. This CDR3 has 14 residues. Germline CDR1 KGHSH, CDR2 LQKENI. CDR3 region: CASSPPSINTEAFF. The CDR3 nucleotides read TGTGCCAGCTCACCACCAAGTATAAACACTGAAGCTTTCTTT.

This clonotype was counted a few times. At one boundary the junction diverges from the germline segment, which might be a read error. The gene calls are TRBV7-9 and TRBJ2-2, with D perhaps TRBD2 (6 bases). Germline values: CDR1 SEHNR, CDR2 FQNEAQ (reference sequence). CDR3 length: 15 residues. The CDR3 DNA follows: TGTGCCAGCAGCTTACCGGGGGTAGGCACCCGGGAGCTGTTTTTT. Protein sequence: CASSLPGVGTRELFF.

The chain couples TRBV7-2 to TRBJ1-1; a weak D match, TRBD1 (5 bases). Germline V gene lookup returns CDR1 SGHTA and CDR2 FQGNSA. This CDR3 has 13 residues. V was pared by 1 base and J by 4 bases, with 7 bases between. CDR3 region: CASSLVGTTEAFF. Written as DNA, the CDR3 is TGTGCCAGCAGCTTAGTAGGGACCACTGAAGCTTTCTTT.

Details on this clonotype: Possible read error: a much larger clone is one base away. This chain connects TRBV7-9 to TRBJ2-1, with D perhaps TRBD1 or TRBD2 (5 bases each). The DNA end lines up better with TRBJ2-7; the J call may be wrong. This CDR3 has 16 amino acids. CDR1 is SEHNR, CDR2 FQNEAQ, per germline (reference sequence). CDR3 residues: CASSPPSGAERNEQYF. CDR3 sequence (DNA): TGTGCCAGCAGCCCCCCATCCGGGGCTGAACGGAATGAGCAGTACTTC.

For this clonotype: A read error may produce the germline difference seen at one junction end. The chain recombines TRBV24-1 with TRBJ2-5, with 8 bases matching TRBD1. The CDR3 consists of 15 residues. Germline-derived CDR1 and CDR2 are KGHDR and SFDVKD. The CDR3 loop reads CATGDRGRRQGTQYF. The CDR3 DNA is TGTGCCACCGGAGACAGGGGTAGGAGGCAAGGGACCCAGTACTTC.

V usage is TRBV6-1 and J usage is TRBJ2-7; 8 bases agree with TRBD1. J lost 1 base, V lost 5 bases, and 7 bases had no gene match. This CDR3 region has 15 residues. Germline CDR1 and CDR2: MNHNS and SASEGT. The DNA for the CDR3 is TGTGCCAGCAGTTTCTACAGGGGGGTATCCTACGAGCAGTACTTC. This translates into CASSFYRGVSYEQYF.

This clonotype was picked up a small number of times. This CDR3 is CASSQGLAGGPDTQYF. CDR3 in DNA: TGTGCCAGCAGCCAAGGACTAGCGGGAGGCCCAGATACGCAGTATTTT. The chain links TRBV3-1 to TRBJ2-3; 13 nucleotides agree with TRBD2. V shed 1 base and J 4 bases; nucleotides not matched to a gene: 2. The CDR3 covers 16 residues. Germline V CDR1 and CDR2: LGHDT, YNNKEL (reference sequence).

This chain links TRBV12-3 or TRBV12-4 with TRBJ1-6, with D unclear. The length of the CDR3 is 14 residues. The V end lost 1 base, the J end lost 2 bases, and 3 bases lay between the germline ends. In DNA, the CDR3 is TGTGCCAGCAGTTTAGAGGCCTATAATTCACCCCTCCACTTT. Amino acid sequence: CASSLEAYNSPLHF.

The gene calls are TRBV29-1 and TRBJ2-1, with D hard to call. The CDR3 loop spans 14 amino acids. Germline lookup yields CDR1 SQVTM and CDR2 ANQGSEA. Trimming cost V 4 bases and J 0 bases, with 10 bases left between them. This CDR3 reads CSVGRVGSYNEQFF. The CDR3 DNA follows: TGCAGCGTTGGGCGTGTGGGCTCCTACAATGAGCAGTTCTTC.

CDR3: CASSDPGQGTETQYF. The CDR3 region has the DNA TGTGCCAGCTCAGACCCCGGACAGGGGACGGAGACCCAGTACTTC. J is TRBJ2-5 and V is TRBV18; 9 bases line up with TRBD1. The germline CDR1 and CDR2 sequences are KGHSH and LQKENI. The CDR3 length is 15 residues. With V trimmed by 5 bases and J by 5 bases, 9 bases remained unmatched.

Comment on this clonotype: The junction differs from germline at one of its ends, possibly a read error. The chain is built from TRBV4-1 and TRBJ2-3; maybe TRBD1 (5 bases). This CDR3 has 16 residues. Germline V lookup: CDR1 MGHRA, CDR2 YSYEKL. In DNA, the CDR3 is TGTGCCAGCAGCCAAGTTGGGGCAGGACGCACAGATACGCAGTATTTT. It yields the protein CASSQVGAGRTDTQYF.

This clonotype was observed a few times. The genes are TRBV6-5 and TRBJ2-7, with a tentative D call TRBD1 (5 bases). Germline V gives CDR1 MNHEY, CDR2 SVGAGI. The CDR3 is made up of 13 amino acids. Trimming cost V 7 bases and J 6 bases, with 16 bases left between them. As DNA, the CDR3 is TGTGCCAGCACCCTTCGGCCACAGGTCGAGCAGTACTTC. Its protein is CASTLRPQVEQYF.

This clonotype is a singleton in its sample. One base away lies a much larger clone, so this may be a sequencing read error. The gene calls are TRBV6-2 or TRBV6-3 and TRBJ1-2; 7 bases line up with TRBD1. CDR1 is MNHEY and CDR2 is SVGEGT in the germline V gene. V shed 2 bases and J 5 bases; nucleotides not matched to a gene: 14. This CDR3 is built from 17 residues. Here the CDR3 DNA reads TGTGCCAGCAGTTACCCGGGACAGTCTTATTTGGAGTATGGCTACACCTTC. This translates into CASSYPGQSYLEYGYTF.

In this sample, this clonotype turned up many times. The rearrangement joins TRBV7-8 to TRBJ1-2; weak D call: TRBD1 (6 bases). Deletions cut 0 bases from V and 11 bases from J, with 16 bases between. CDR1 SGHVS and CDR2 FQNEAQ come from the germline V gene. The CDR3 runs to 14 residues. The CDR3 loop reads CASSLAQGGFEYTF. For the CDR3, the DNA is TGTGCCAGCAGCTTAGCGCAAGGGGGGTTTGAGTACACCTTC.

This clonotype appeared many times. The chain combines TRBV2 with TRBJ2-3; D unresolved. The V and J ends lost 5 bases and 4 bases respectively, with 10 bases between them. CDR3 size: 13 residues. Germline CDR1 and CDR2: SNHLY and FYNNEI. CDR3 sequence: CASSLPPADTQYF. For the CDR3, the DNA is TGTGCCAGCAGTCTTCCCCCCGCAGATACGCAGTATTTT.

The CDR3: CASTGTSGGRINEQFF. In DNA form, the CDR3 reads TGTGCCAGCACCGGGACTAGCGGGGGGCGGATCAATGAGCAGTTCTTC. The chain is built from TRBV12-3 or TRBV12-4 and TRBJ2-1, with 15 bases matching TRBD2. The J segment lost 6 bases and the V segment lost 7 bases, leaving 7 bases of the junction unmatched. The CDR3 runs 16 residues.

This clonotype has only a few counts. The chain joins TRBV30 to TRBJ2-5, with D possibly TRBD2 on 6 matching bases. The CDR3 length is 15 residues. V shed 0 bases and J shed 2 bases, with 13 bases lying between them. CDR1 is GTSNPN, CDR2 SVGIG, per germline (reference sequence). CDR3 amino acids: CAWSVVGLGQETQYF. In DNA form, the CDR3 reads TGTGCCTGGAGTGTAGTGGGACTGGGTCAAGAGACCCAGTACTTC.

The gene calls are TRBV20-1 and TRBJ2-1; D perhaps matches TRBD2 (5 bases). V lost 4 bases, J lost 3 bases, and 16 bases lay in between. The CDR3 spans 15 residues. CDR1 and CDR2 from the germline V gene are DFQATT and SNEGSKA (reference sequence). CDR3 loop: CSAKDSAASYNEQFF. CDR3 sequence (DNA): TGCAGTGCTAAGGATAGCGCCGCAAGCTACAATGAGCAGTTCTTC.

This clonotype was seen ten or more times. The V and J genes are TRBV6-2 or TRBV6-3 and TRBJ2-1, with TRBD2 identical over 9 bases. J was trimmed by 7 bases and V by 8 bases; bases with no gene match: 9. This CDR3 is 14 amino acids long. In germline, CDR1 is MNHEY, CDR2 SVGEGT. The CDR3 region is CASGLGGGANEQFF. The DNA of the CDR3 is TGTGCCAGCGGACTCGGCGGGGGGGCTAATGAGCAGTTCTTC.